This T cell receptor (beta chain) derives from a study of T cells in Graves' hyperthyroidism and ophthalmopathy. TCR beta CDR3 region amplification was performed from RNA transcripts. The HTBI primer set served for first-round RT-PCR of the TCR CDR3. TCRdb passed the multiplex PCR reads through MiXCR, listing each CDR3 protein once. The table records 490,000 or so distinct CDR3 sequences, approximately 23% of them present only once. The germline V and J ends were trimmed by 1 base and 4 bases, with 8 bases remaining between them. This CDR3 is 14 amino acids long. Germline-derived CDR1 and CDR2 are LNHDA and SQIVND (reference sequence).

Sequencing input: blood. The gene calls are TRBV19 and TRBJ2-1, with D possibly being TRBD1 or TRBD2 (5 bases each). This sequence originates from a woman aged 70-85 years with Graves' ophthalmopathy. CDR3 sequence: CASSIAGTYNEQFF. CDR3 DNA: TGTGCCAGTAGTATAGCAGGGACGTACAATGAGCAGTTCTTC.